This TCR beta chain was recovered during a study of T cell repertoires in cytomegalovirus infection. Study findings and constraints: Dominating the ex vivo response were TCR beta clonotypes that were CMV-specific and HLA-C-restricted. Summed frequency of shared TCR beta families picked out CMV carriers who also had the relevant HLA.

This clonotype was seen repeatedly, ten times or more. Its cognate antigen is unknown. This CDR3 is 15 amino acids long. V was clipped by 6 bases and J by 0 bases, with 14 bases between them. CDR1 is DFQATT, CDR2 SNEGSKA, per germline (reference sequence). TCRdb itself ran the reads through MiXCR, one entry per CDR3 protein. The sample carries about 130,000 distinct CDR3 sequences, more than 7% recorded once. This clonotype originated in a human donor in good health (CMV status not recorded). Some clones in this sample may be carry-over from other donors' samples. The sample comprised PBMCs. The V call is TRBV20-1, the J call TRBJ1-4; D uncertain. For the CDR3, the DNA is TGCAGTGCCCCCCTAGGCGGCGCAACTAATGAAAAACTGTTTTTT. Its protein is CSAPLGGATNEKLFF.